This TCR beta chain was retrieved from a study of CD4 T cells in relation to SARS-CoV-2 and coronaviruses. As for the study in general: Shared crossreactive spike epitopes were mapped to their HLA restriction. Study-wide points: Compared with monoreactive clones, crossreactive clones showed significantly weaker SARS-CoV-2 expansion.

Unexposed donor CD4+ T cells date from about 2010-2018, before the COVID-19 pandemic. After approximately ten days of culture, CD4+ T cells were isolated. Cells permitting, SARS-CoV-2 S/N and four cold-coronavirus spikes were tested on unexposed-donor CD4+ T cells. On days 3 and 7, cultures got half fresh IL-2 medium. Profiled with immunoSEQ multiplex PCR; TCRdb holds only in-frame clones, not every one. This table holds roughly 14,000 clones, 76% found once. On this clone: The antigen remains unidentified.

The specimen sequenced was CD4+ T cells from PBMCs, cultured in vitro. This TCR came from a human donor in good health.

The DNA for the CDR3 is TGTGCCAGCAGCTTCAGGGCAGGAACAGATACGCAGTATTTT. Its protein product is CASSFRAGTDTQYF. This sequence joins TRBV5-6 and TRBJ2-3; a possible D gene is TRBD1 (5 bases). The V gene lost 2 bases and the J gene lost 3 bases, with 10 bases spanning the gap. Germline lookup yields CDR1 SGHDT and CDR2 YYEEEE. The CDR3 extends over 14 amino acids.